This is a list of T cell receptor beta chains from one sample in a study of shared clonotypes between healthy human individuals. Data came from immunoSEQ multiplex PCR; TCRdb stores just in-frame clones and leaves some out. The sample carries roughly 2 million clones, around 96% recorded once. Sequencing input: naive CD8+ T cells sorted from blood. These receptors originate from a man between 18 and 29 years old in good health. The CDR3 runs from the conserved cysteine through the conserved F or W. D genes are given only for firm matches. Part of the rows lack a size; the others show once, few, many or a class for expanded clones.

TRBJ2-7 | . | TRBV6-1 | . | TGTGCCAGCAGTTCCCGGACAGACTACTACGAGCAGTACTTC | CASSSRTDYYEQYF
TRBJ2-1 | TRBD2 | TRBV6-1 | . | TGTGCCAGCACATTGGCGGGAGGGCCCGTCAATGAGCAGTTCTTC | CASTLAGGPVNEQFF
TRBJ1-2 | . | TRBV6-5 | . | TGTGCCAGCAGTTACGGAGGGGACTATGGCTACACCTTC | CASSYGGDYGYTF
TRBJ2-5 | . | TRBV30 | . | TGTGCCTGGAAAACACAGGGAATCCGGGACCTCCTACAAGAGACCCAGTACTTC | CAWKTQGIRDLLQETQYF
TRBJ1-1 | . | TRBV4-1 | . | TGCGCCAGCAGCCAGGGGACTGCCGGCACTGAAGCTTTCTTT | CASSQGTAGTEAFF
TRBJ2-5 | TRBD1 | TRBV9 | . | TGTGCCAGCAGCGATACTAGGACAGGGCCAGAGACCCAGTACTTC | CASSDTRTGPETQYF
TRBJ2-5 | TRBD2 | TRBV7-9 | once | TGTGCCAGCAGCTTCACTAGCGGGAGGGCCGCGTACCAAGAGACCCAGTACTTC | CASSFTSGRAAYQETQYF
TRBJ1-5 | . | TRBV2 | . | TGTGCCAGCAGTGGGGACACAATATGGCCCCAGCATTTC | CASSGDTIWPQHF
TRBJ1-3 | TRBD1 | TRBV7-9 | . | TGTGCCAGCAGCTCGGGACAGGGCCTTACTGGAAACACCATATATTTT | CASSSGQGLTGNTIYF
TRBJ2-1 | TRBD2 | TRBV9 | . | TGTGCCAGCAGCGGGATAGCGGGGGGGTGGAATGAGCAGTTCTTC | CASSGIAGGWNEQFF
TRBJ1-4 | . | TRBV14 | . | TGTGCCAGCAGCCGGTGGGAGGGAAAACTGTTTTTT | CASSRWEGKLFF
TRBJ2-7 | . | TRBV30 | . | TGTGCCTGGAACCCAGGGGCCTCCTACGAGCAGTACTTC | CAWNPGASYEQYF
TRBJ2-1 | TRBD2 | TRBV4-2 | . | TGTGCCAGCAGCCAGGTGGGACTAGCGGGGACCAATGAGCAGTTCTTC | CASSQVGLAGTNEQFF
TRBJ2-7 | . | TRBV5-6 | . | TGTGCCAGCAGCGCCGGGACTCTTTACGAGCAGTACTTC | CASSAGTLYEQYF
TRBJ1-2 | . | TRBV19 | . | TGTGCCAGTGCAGGGTCTCGCTATGGCTACACCTTC | CASAGSRYGYTF
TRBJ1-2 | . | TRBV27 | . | TGTGCCAGCAGTCCCGTCCGAGGGGCTGGCTACACCTTC | CASSPVRGAGYTF
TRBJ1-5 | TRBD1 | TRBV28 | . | TGTGCCAGCAATAACAGGGGAGTCAATCAGCCCCAGCATTTT | CASNNRGVNQPQHF
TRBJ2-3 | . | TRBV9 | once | TGTGCCAGCAGCGTCGGACTCTCCAACACAGATACGCAGTATTTT | CASSVGLSNTDTQYF
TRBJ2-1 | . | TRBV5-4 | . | TGTGCCAGCAGCTTGGAACTCCCCAGGGATGAGCAGTTCTTC | CASSLELPRDEQFF
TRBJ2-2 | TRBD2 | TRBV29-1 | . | TGCAGCGTTGCGGGAGGGTTTAACACCGGGGAGCTGTTTTTT | CSVAGGFNTGELFF
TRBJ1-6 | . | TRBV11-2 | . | TGTGCCAGCAGCTTAGAGCGGTCGGTGAGCTCCTATAATTCACCCCTCCACTTT | CASSLERSVSSYNSPLHF
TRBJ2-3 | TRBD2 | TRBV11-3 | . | TGTGCCAGCAGTTCGACCTCCGGGACTAGCGGGATCACAGATACGCAGTATTTT | CASSSTSGTSGITDTQYF
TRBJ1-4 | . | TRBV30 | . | TGTGCCTGGAGTCCGAAGGAAAAACTGTTTTTT | CAWSPKEKLFF
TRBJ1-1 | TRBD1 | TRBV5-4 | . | TGTGCCAGCAGCGTAGTTCCGGGACAGGGTAATACTGAAGCTTTCTTT | CASSVVPGQGNTEAFF
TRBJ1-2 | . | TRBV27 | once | TGTGCCAGCAGGGTTGCAGGGGATGGCGGCTACACCTTC | CASRVAGDGGYTF
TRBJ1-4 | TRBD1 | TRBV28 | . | TGTGCCAGCAGTGACAACAGGGGTGATGAAAAACTGTTTTTT | CASSDNRGDEKLFF
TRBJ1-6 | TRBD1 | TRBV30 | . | TGTGCCTGGAGCGCCGGACAGGGGGGTTCACCCCTCCACTTT | CAWSAGQGGSPLHF
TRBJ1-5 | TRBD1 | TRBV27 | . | TGTGCCAGCAGTTCCGGACAGGGGGAGTCCCATCAGCCCCAGCATTTT | CASSSGQGESHQPQHF
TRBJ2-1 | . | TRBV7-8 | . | TGTGCCAGCAGCAATTCCGGAATCGATGAGCAGTTCTTC | CASSNSGIDEQFF
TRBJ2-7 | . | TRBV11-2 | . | TGTGCCAGCAGCTTCCCTTCCTACGAGCAGTACTTC | CASSFPSYEQYF
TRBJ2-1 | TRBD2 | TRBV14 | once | TGTGCCAGCAGCCAAGATTTTAGACTAGCAATTGACAATGAGCAGTTCTTC | CASSQDFRLAIDNEQFF
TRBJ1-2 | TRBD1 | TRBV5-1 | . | TGCGCCAGCAGCCCTAGGACAGGATACTTTAACTATGGCTACACCTTC | CASSPRTGYFNYGYTF
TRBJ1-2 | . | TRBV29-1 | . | TGCAGCGTTGACATGGCGAACTATGGCTACACCTTC | CSVDMANYGYTF
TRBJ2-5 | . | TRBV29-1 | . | TGCAGCGTTCTCGGCGGGGAGACCCAGTACTTC | CSVLGGETQYF
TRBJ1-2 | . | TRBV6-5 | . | TGTGCCAGCAGTAAAGGTTTCGGTCCGTATGGCTACACCTTC | CASSKGFGPYGYTF
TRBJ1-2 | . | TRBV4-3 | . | TGCGCCAGCAGCCAAGCCACCAACGGGGCTCTCTATGGCTACACCTTC | CASSQATNGALYGYTF
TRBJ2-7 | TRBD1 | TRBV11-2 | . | TGTGCCAGCAGCCCCGGGACAGGGGGCTTTTTTTGGTACTTC | CASSPGTGGFFWYF
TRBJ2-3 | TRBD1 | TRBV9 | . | TGTGCCAGCAGTGCCAGACAGGGTTTGGGGTTTGCGGGAGATACGCAGTATTTT | CASSARQGLGFAGDTQYF
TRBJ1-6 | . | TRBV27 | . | TGTGCCAGCACCCGCGCCGGGACGGAGAATTCACCCCTCCACTTT | CASTRAGTENSPLHF
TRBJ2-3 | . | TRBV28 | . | TGTGCCAGCAGTTTGGGCGACAGCCCAGCAGGTACAGATACGCAGTATTTT | CASSLGDSPAGTDTQYF
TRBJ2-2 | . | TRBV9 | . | TGTGCCAGCGCTACCCACGGGGAGAACACCGGGGAGCTGTTTTTT | CASATHGENTGELFF
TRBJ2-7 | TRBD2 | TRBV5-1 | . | TGCGCCAGCAGCTATCGACTAGCGGGAGGTGAGCAGTACTTC | CASSYRLAGGEQYF
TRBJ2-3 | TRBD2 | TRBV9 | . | TGTGCCAGCAGCCGCTTCGAGCGGGAGACAGATACGCAGTATTTT | CASSRFERETDTQYF
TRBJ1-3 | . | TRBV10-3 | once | TGTGCCATCATCTCGGAAGGGTCTGGAAACACCATATATTTT | CAIISEGSGNTIYF
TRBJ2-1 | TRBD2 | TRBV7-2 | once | TGTGCCAGCAGCTTAGTCCCACTAGCGGGAATCGCCAATGAGCAGTTCTTC | CASSLVPLAGIANEQFF
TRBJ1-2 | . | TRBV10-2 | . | TGCGCCAGCAGTGAGGTGGGGACCGTTTATGGCTACACCTTC | CASSEVGTVYGYTF
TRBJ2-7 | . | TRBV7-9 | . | TGTGCCAGCAGCTTAGACGTATACGAGCAGTACTTC | CASSLDVYEQYF
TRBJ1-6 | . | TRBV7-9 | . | TGTGCCAGCAGCCCGCGGGCCCCAGAGTTCTATAATTCACCCCTCCACTTT | CASSPRAPEFYNSPLHF
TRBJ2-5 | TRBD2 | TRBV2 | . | TGTGCCAGCAGGGTTAGCGGGGGGGGAATGGAGACCCAGTACTTC | CASRVSGGGMETQYF
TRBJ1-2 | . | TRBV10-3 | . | TGTGCCATCAGCGCTTGGCCGGATAACTATGGCTACACCTTC | CAISAWPDNYGYTF
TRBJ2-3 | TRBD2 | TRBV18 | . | TGTGCCAGCCCATCCCCATTCACTCGCGGGGGAGCTCTTGATACGCAGTATTTT | CASPSPFTRGGALDTQYF
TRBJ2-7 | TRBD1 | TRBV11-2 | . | TGTGCCAGCAGCTTAGGGACAGGCGCATACGAGCAGTACTTC | CASSLGTGAYEQYF
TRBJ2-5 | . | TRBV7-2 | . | TGTGCCAGCAGCTTAGGGACTATATATCAAGAGACCCAGTACTTC | CASSLGTIYQETQYF
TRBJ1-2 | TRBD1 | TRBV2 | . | TGTGCCAGCAGTACCGGGACAGGGGCCTTCTATGGCTACACCTTC | CASSTGTGAFYGYTF